These T cell receptor beta chains were read from a single sample in a study of prognosis after radiotherapy for stage I lung cancer. TCRdb recomputed calls from the multiplex PCR reads with MiXCR, one row per CDR3 protein. The table shows 20,000 to 25,000 distinct CDR3 sequences, with approximately 39% occurring only once. Sequencing used PBMCs, obtained before or after stereotactic body radiation therapy (not recorded which). These receptor sequences come from a donor of 50 years or more with non-small cell lung cancer. Both conserved end residues are part of each CDR3. Each record gives: V gene, J gene, D gene, clone size, CDR3 protein, CDR3 DNA. A D gene is named only where the DNA matches it firmly. Clone size, where shown, is once, few, many, or a class for clones that have expanded.

V: TRBV5-1; J: TRBJ1-1; D: -; size: once; CDR3: CASSFGGGSNTEAFF; DNA: TGCGCCAGCAGCTTTGGTGGGGGTTCGAACACTGAAGCTTTCTTT
V: TRBV12-3/TRBV12-4; J: TRBJ2-7; D: -; size: large; CDR3: CASSPSGVNEQYF; DNA: TGTGCCAGCAGTCCCTCGGGGGTGAACGAGCAGTACTTC
V: TRBV20-1; J: TRBJ1-2; D: -; size: -; CDR3: CSARVPQGGSYTF; DNA: TGCAGTGCTAGAGTCCCCCAGGGAGGAAGCTACACCTTC
V: TRBV27; J: TRBJ2-7; D: -; size: -; CDR3: CASRPGFSPYEQYF; DNA: TGTGCCAGCAGACCAGGGTTTTCGCCCTACGAGCAGTACTTC
V: TRBV5-1; J: TRBJ2-1; D: -; size: -; CDR3: CASSPNPDENEQFF; DNA: TGCGCCAGCAGCCCGAACCCGGATGAGAATGAGCAGTTCTTC
V: TRBV7-2; J: TRBJ2-4; D: -; size: -; CDR3: CASSLCGVWAKNIQYF; DNA: TGTGCCAGCAGCTTATGTGGGGTGTGGGCCAAAAACATTCAGTACTTC
V: TRBV12-3/TRBV12-4; J: TRBJ2-3; D: TRBD2; size: many; CDR3: CASSPSGRLLTDTQYF; DNA: TGTGCCAGCAGTCCTAGCGGGAGGTTACTCACAGATACGCAGTATTTT
V: TRBV6-2/TRBV6-3; J: TRBJ2-1; D: -; size: -; CDR3: CASSFGAGGLYRHEQFF; DNA: -
V: TRBV2; J: TRBJ2-7; D: TRBD1; size: -; CDR3: CASSEDGQGPYEQYF; DNA: TGTGCCAGCAGTGAAGATGGACAGGGGCCCTACGAGCAGTACTTC
V: TRBV2; J: TRBJ2-7; D: TRBD2; size: many; CDR3: CASSRSGSLSPLEQYF; DNA: TGTGCCAGCAGCCGTAGCGGGAGTCTGAGCCCTCTCGAGCAGTACTTC
V: TRBV12-3/TRBV12-4; J: TRBJ2-7; D: TRBD2; size: once; CDR3: CAISQASGFYEQYF; DNA: TGTGCCATTAGTCAAGCTAGCGGCTTCTACGAGCAGTACTTC
V: TRBV12-3/TRBV12-4; J: TRBJ2-1; D: TRBD2; size: -; CDR3: CASTPGTSGRAWNNEQFF; DNA: TGTGCCAGCACCCCAGGGACTAGCGGGAGGGCTTGGAACAATGAGCAGTTCTTC
V: TRBV11-2; J: TRBJ2-2; D: -; size: -; CDR3: CASSFSTWGVGELFF; DNA: TGTGCCAGCAGCTTCAGTACCTGGGGAGTCGGGGAGCTGTTTTTT
V: TRBV5-1; J: TRBJ2-3; D: -; size: many; CDR3: CASSLGQPTDTQYF; DNA: TGCGCCAGCAGCTTGGGGCAGCCCACAGATACGCAGTATTTT
V: TRBV7-9; J: TRBJ2-7; D: TRBD2; size: many; CDR3: CASSPPGGLAGGPYEQYF; DNA: TGTGCCAGCAGCCCCCCCGGGGGCCTAGCGGGAGGGCCTTACGAGCAGTACTTC
V: TRBV3-1; J: TRBJ2-5; D: -; size: many; CDR3: CASSHSGGRETQYF; DNA: TGTGCCAGCAGCCATAGTGGGGGGCGCGAGACCCAGTACTTC
V: TRBV20-1; J: TRBJ2-3; D: -; size: many; CDR3: CSAARGDTQYF; DNA: TGCAGTGCTGCGAGGGGTGATACGCAGTATTTT
V: TRBV6-1; J: TRBJ2-3; D: -; size: -; CDR3: CASSEIQGGTDTQYF; DNA: TGTGCCAGCAGTGAAATTCAGGGTGGAACAGATACGCAGTATTTT
V: TRBV6-5; J: TRBJ2-3; D: TRBD2; size: -; CDR3: CASSYLAVVTDTQYF; DNA: TGTGCCAGCAGTTACCTAGCGGTGGTCACAGATACGCAGTATTTT
V: TRBV11-3; J: TRBJ2-3; D: -; size: -; CDR3: CASSPRTSTDTQYF; DNA: TGTGCCAGCAGCCCTAGGACTAGCACAGATACGCAGTATTTT
V: TRBV24-1; J: TRBJ2-1; D: TRBD1; size: many; CDR3: CATSDAGTGGSNEQFF; DNA: TGTGCCACCAGTGATGCCGGGACAGGGGGCTCGAATGAGCAGTTCTTC
V: TRBV6-5; J: TRBJ2-6; D: -; size: -; CDR3: CASSYSPVADSSVANVLTF; DNA: TGTGCCAGCAGTTACTCTCCGGTAGCGGATAGCTCTGTGGCCAACGTCCTGACTTTC
V: TRBV20-1; J: TRBJ2-7; D: TRBD2; size: -; CDR3: CSAKSILAGVAYEQYF; DNA: TGCAGTGCCAAGTCTATACTAGCGGGAGTGGCCTACGAGCAGTACTTC
V: TRBV5-4; J: TRBJ2-3; D: -; size: many; CDR3: CASSSHSQVSDTQYF; DNA: TGTGCCAGCAGCTCGCATTCCCAAGTTTCAGATACGCAGTATTTT
V: TRBV11-2; J: TRBJ2-7; D: -; size: medium-sized; CDR3: CASSLEGFRSREQYF; DNA: TGTGCCAGCAGCTTAGAGGGGTTCCGGTCCCGTGAGCAGTACTTC
V: TRBV7-2; J: TRBJ2-3; D: -; size: many; CDR3: CASSPDSPRRTDTQYF; DNA: TGTGCCAGCAGTCCGGACAGCCCCAGAAGGACAGATACGCAGTATTTT
V: TRBV5-5; J: TRBJ2-5; D: -; size: -; CDR3: CASSFTPNREETQYF; DNA: TGTGCCAGCAGCTTCACACCAAACAGGGAAGAGACCCAGTACTTC
V: TRBV7-2; J: TRBJ2-5; D: -; size: many; CDR3: CASSSPLETQYF; DNA: TGTGCCAGCAGCTCCCCATTGGAGACCCAGTACTTC
V: TRBV9; J: TRBJ2-3; D: TRBD2; size: many; CDR3: CASSIAGDWDTQYF; DNA: TGTGCCAGCAGTATAGCGGGAGATTGGGATACGCAGTATTTT